These 9 T cell receptor beta chains originate from one sample sequenced in a study of blood T cell repertoires in COVID-19 (TCRdb year 2020). The library was built by means of the immunoSEQ multiplex PCR assay. TCRdb obtained this table from immuneACCESS and retained in-frame rearrangements with V and J assigned. These tables miss some clones; where compared with another copy, unresolved V genes account for less than half of the shortfall, and the remainder is unexplained. Counted in this sample were fewer than 250,000 clones; 84% of them appeared once. Clones ranked in the top ten supply about 1.8% of the sample. Sequenced material: PBMCs or T cells enriched from blood (not recorded which). All receptors come from a man aged 60 to 69 who had recovered from COVID-19.

This sequence joins TRBV5-4 and TRBJ2-1, with 8 positions matching TRBD2. The V and J ends lost 3 bases and 8 bases, in that order; junction bases with no gene match: 10. The CDR3 consists of 15 residues. Germline CDR1 and CDR2: SGHNT and YYREEE (reference sequence). The CDR3 region has the DNA TGTGCCAGCAGCTCCCGGGAGGGGGGAAGGGATGAGCAGTTCTTC. Residues: CASSSREGGRDEQFF.

This clone was seen more than once but under ten times. The genes are TRBV19 and TRBJ1-5, with 9 bases that match TRBD1. This CDR3 is built from 15 residues. Germline CDR1 LNHDA, CDR2 SQIVND (reference sequence). V was pared by 7 bases and J by 2 bases, with 6 bases of the junction left unmatched. For the CDR3, the DNA is TGTGCCAGTACCAGGGACAGGGACGGCAATCAGCCCCAGCATTTT. Protein: CASTRDRDGNQPQHF. Looking up the rest from reference TRBV19 and TRBJ1-5 gives the full variable domain: DGGITQSPKYLFRKEGQNVTLSCEQNLNHDAMYWYRQDPGQGLRLIYYSQIVNDFQKGDIAEGYSVSREKKESFPLTVTSAQKNPTAFYLCASTRDRDGNQPQHFGDGTRLSIL.

The chain uses TRBV2 and TRBJ2-1, with 7 positions matching TRBD2. The germline gives CDR1 SNHLY, CDR2 FYNNEI. This CDR3 is built from 12 residues. With 4 bases clipped from V and 9 bases from J, the junction kept 3 bases outside the gene matches. DNA for the CDR3: TGTGCCAGCAGTGCAAGCGGGATTGAGCAGTTCTTC. Its translation is CASSASGIEQFF.

The rearrangement links TRBV7-6 to TRBJ2-7, with D possibly TRBD2 on 5 matching bases. The V gene lost 1 base and the J gene lost 0 bases, with 7 bases spanning the gap. CDR1 SGHVS and CDR2 FNYEAQ come from the germline V gene. The CDR3 consists of 14 residues. CDR3 coding DNA: TGTGCCAGCAGCTTAGAGGCGGGCTCCTACGAGCAGTACTTC. As protein: CASSLEAGSYEQYF.

V and J are TRBV4-2 and TRBJ2-2, with TRBD2 matching over 9 bases. The CDR3 loop spans 19 amino acids. Germline lookup yields CDR1 LGHNA and CDR2 YNFKEQ. Trimming cost V 2 bases and J 2 bases; bases outside gene matches: 12. CDR3 sequence: CASSQLAGLILSNTGELFF. In DNA form, the CDR3 reads TGTGCCAGCAGCCAACTAGCGGGGCTTATACTATCTAACACCGGGGAGCTGTTTTTT.

This rearrangement joins TRBV19 to TRBJ2-1; 8 bases align to TRBD2. J lost 4 bases, V lost 4 bases, and 9 bases had no gene match. Per germline, CDR1 LNHDA and CDR2 SQIVND (reference sequence). This CDR3 comprises 16 residues. The CDR3 DNA reads TGTGCCAGTAGTAGGCAACTAGCGGAGCCATACAATGAGCAGTTCTTC. This sequence encodes CASSRQLAEPYNEQFF.

This chain connects TRBV11-3 to TRBJ1-1; D gene uncertain. Trimming took off 5 bases at V and 1 base at J, with 14 bases between the two ends. The CDR3 has 15 amino acids. CDR1 and CDR2 (germline): SGHNT, YENEEA. Written as DNA, the CDR3 is TGTGCCAGCAGCCAACGAGGCGCGGGGAACACTGAAGCTTTCTTT. Translation gives CASSQRGAGNTEAFF. Supplemented by reference TRBV11-3 and TRBJ1-1, the full variable domain reads EAGVVQSPRYKIIEKKQPVAFWCNPISGHNTLYWYLQNLGQGPELLIRYENEEAVDDSQLPKDRFSAERLKGVDSTLKIQPAELGDSAVYLCASSQRGAGNTEAFFGQGTRLTVV.

The rearrangement uses TRBV19 and TRBJ1-4, with 9 nucleotides matching TRBD1. With V trimmed by 5 bases and J by 8 bases, 9 bases remained unmatched. CDR1 and CDR2 (germline): LNHDA, SQIVND (reference sequence). The CDR3 has 15 amino acids. CDR3: CASSPRTGAFEKLFF. The CDR3 bases are TGTGCCAGTAGTCCGCGGACAGGGGCCTTCGAAAAACTGTTTTTT.

This chain connects TRBV11-3 to TRBJ1-3; D unresolved. Germline loops: CDR1 SGHNT, CDR2 YENEEA. The length of the CDR3 is 15 residues. Trimming took off 4 bases at V and 0 bases at J, with 10 bases between the two ends. The CDR3 DNA reads TGTGCCAGCAGCTCTAAATCTACCTCTGGAAACACCATATATTTT. Its translation is CASSSKSTSGNTIYF.